This T cell receptor (beta chain) derives from a study of Graves' ophthalmopathy and Graves' hyperthyroidism. RNA transcripts yielded amplified TCR beta CDR3 regions. First-round RT-PCR employed HTBI primers, with a second-round multiplex PCR after it. Using its own MiXCR run on the multiplex PCR reads, TCRdb lists one record per CDR3 protein. There are 230,000 or so distinct CDR3 sequences in the sample; 45% to 55% occur only once, and approximately 51% lies in the top ten. As to this clonotype: Its specificity is unknown.

Between the trimmed V and J ends, which lost 5 bases and 6 bases, there was a span of 25 bases. Per the germline V gene, CDR1 is SEHNR and CDR2 is FQNEAQ (reference sequence). This CDR3 has 18 amino acids. Overall study results and limits: Ophthalmopathy progression was predicted by the model at about 69% sensitivity and less than 75% specificity.

Sequencing was done on a sample of peripheral blood. The receptor's source is an adult man with Graves' ophthalmopathy. This chain joins TRBV7-9 and TRBJ2-2; D ambiguous. The CDR3 loop is CASSVNYWVDFPAGELFF. The CDR3 DNA follows: TGTGCCAGCAGCGTAAACTACTGGGTAGATTTCCCCGCCGGGGAGCTGTTTTTT.